These 3 T cell receptor beta chains were all obtained from the same sample, sequenced in a study of human T cells and chemical hapten exposure. Time point noted: patch test 2, 6 weeks after DPC sensitization. Documented treatment: therapeutic diphenylcyclopropenone sensitization with weekly scalp DPC. TCRdb independently ran MiXCR on the RACE reads; one entry per CDR3 protein. The table lists about 54,000 distinct CDR3 sequences, more than 9% of them singletons, with about 1.8% in the top ten. The sequencing used whole blood, collected in connection with sensitization to the hapten diphenylcyclopropenone (DPC). The receptors stem from a woman between 50 and 59 years old with alopecia areata. Some clones in this sample may be carry-over from other donors' samples.

This clonotype was counted between two and nine times. The V gene is TRBV6-1, the J gene TRBJ1-4; D gene uncertain. Trimming took 9 bases from V and 0 from J, leaving 8 bases between them. The CDR3 contains 13 residues. Germline-derived CDR1 and CDR2 are MNHNS and SASEGT. The CDR3 protein is CASQLTTNEKLFF. The CDR3 coding sequence is TGTGCCAGTCAACTGACAACTAATGAAAAACTGTTTTTT.

The chain joins TRBV4-1 to TRBJ2-1, with no clear D. Germline values: CDR1 MGHRA, CDR2 YSYEKL. The V end was cut by 1 base, the J end by 2 bases, with 15 bases between. The CDR3 consists of 17 residues. The CDR3 sequence: CASSQVLGRSPYNEQFF. The CDR3 DNA is TGCGCCAGCAGCCAAGTCTTAGGTCGCAGTCCCTACAATGAGCAGTTCTTC.

This clonotype was counted many times. The genes are TRBV10-3 and TRBJ1-1; D is uncertain. From germline, CDR1 is ENHRY and CDR2 SYGVKD. The V end was cut by 2 bases, the J end by 8 bases, with 9 bases between. This CDR3 has 12 residues. CDR3 DNA sequence: TGTGCCATCAGTGAGACTAGCTACGAAGCTTTCTTT. Translating gives CAISETSYEAFF.